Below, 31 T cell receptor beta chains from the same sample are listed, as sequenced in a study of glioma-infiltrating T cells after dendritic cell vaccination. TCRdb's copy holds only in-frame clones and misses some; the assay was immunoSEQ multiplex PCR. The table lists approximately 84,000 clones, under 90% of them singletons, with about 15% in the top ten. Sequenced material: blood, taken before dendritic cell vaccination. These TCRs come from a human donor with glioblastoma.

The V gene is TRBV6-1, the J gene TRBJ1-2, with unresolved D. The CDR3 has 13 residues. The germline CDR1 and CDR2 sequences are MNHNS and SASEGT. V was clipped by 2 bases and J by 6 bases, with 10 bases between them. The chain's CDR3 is CASSETYNHGYTF. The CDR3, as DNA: TGTGCCAGCAGTGAAACGTACAATCATGGCTACACCTTC.

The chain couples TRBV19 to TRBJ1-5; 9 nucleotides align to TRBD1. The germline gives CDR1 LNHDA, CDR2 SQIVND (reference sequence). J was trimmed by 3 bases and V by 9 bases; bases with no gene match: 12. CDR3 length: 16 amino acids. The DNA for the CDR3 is TGTGCCAGCCACCGGGGGACAGGGATCGACAATCAGCCCCAGCATTTT. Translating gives CASHRGTGIDNQPQHF.

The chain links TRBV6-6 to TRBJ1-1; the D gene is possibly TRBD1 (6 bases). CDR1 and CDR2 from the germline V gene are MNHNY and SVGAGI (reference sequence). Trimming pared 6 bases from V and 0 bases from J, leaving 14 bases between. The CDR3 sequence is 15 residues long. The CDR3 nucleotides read TGTGCCAGCAGCCCCTCGGGGGGCATGAACACTGAAGCTTTCTTT. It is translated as CASSPSGGMNTEAFF.

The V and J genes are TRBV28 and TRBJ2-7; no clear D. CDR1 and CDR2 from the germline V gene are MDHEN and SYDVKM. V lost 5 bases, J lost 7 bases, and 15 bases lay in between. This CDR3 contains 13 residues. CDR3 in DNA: TGTGCCAGCAGTAAAGAGACACCCCGGGAGCAGTACTTC. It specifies CASSKETPREQYF.

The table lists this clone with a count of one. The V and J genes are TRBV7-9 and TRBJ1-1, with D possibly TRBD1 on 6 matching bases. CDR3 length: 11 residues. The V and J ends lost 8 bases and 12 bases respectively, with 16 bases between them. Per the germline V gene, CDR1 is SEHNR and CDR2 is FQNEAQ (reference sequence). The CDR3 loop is CASGSGTFTFF. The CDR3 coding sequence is TGTGCCAGCGGTTCCGGGACATTCACTTTCTTT.

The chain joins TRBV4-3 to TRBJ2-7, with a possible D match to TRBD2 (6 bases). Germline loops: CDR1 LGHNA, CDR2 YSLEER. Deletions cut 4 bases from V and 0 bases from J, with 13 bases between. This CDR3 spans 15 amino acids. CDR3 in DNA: TGCGCCAGCAGCCGGCGGGACGGCAACTCCTACGAGCAGTACTTC. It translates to CASSRRDGNSYEQYF.

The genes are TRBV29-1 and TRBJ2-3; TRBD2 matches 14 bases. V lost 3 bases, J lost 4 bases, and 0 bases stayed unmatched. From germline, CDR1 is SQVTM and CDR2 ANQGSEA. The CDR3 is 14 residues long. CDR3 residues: CSVEGLAGADTQYF. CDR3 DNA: TGCAGCGTTGAGGGACTAGCGGGAGCAGATACGCAGTATTTT.

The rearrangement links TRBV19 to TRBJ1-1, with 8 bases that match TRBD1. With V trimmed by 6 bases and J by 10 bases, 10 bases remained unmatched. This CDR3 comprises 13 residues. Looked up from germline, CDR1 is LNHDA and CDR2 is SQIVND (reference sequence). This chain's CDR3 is CASSIGQGDRAFF. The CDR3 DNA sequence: TGTGCCAGTAGCATCGGACAGGGAGATCGAGCTTTCTTT.

Here the CDR3 reads CASSIDRAPSGANVLTF. CDR3 in DNA: TGTGCCAGTAGTATAGACAGGGCCCCCTCTGGGGCCAACGTCCTGACTTTC. This chain joins TRBV19 and TRBJ2-6, with a possible D match to TRBD1 (5 bases). Germline V CDR1 and CDR2: LNHDA, SQIVND (reference sequence). Trimming took off 0 bases at V and 0 bases at J, with 9 bases between the two ends. The CDR3 consists of 17 residues.

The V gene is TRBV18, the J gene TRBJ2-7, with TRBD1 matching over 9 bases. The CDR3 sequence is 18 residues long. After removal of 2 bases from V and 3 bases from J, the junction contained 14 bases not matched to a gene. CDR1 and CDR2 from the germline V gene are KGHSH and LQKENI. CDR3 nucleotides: TGTGCCAGCTCACCAGGGGGACAGGGCTCCCCCCTTTTCTACGAGCAGTACTTC. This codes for CASSPGGQGSPLFYEQYF.

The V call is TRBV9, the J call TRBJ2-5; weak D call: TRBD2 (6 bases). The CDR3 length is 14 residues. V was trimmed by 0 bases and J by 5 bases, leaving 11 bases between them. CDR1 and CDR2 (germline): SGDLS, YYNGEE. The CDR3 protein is CASSVAGVRETQYF. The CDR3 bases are TGTGCCAGCAGCGTAGCGGGAGTCCGGGAGACCCAGTACTTC.

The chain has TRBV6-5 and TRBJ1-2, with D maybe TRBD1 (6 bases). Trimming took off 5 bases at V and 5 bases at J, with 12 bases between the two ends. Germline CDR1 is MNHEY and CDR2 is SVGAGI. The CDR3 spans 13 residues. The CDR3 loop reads CASSKGQPYGYTF. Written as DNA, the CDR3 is TGTGCCAGCAGTAAAGGACAGCCGTATGGCTACACCTTC.

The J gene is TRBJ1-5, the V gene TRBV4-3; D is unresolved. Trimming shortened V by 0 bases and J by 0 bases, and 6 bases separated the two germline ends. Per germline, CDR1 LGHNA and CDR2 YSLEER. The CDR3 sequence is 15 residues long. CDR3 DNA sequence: TGCGCCAGCAGCCAAGACTATAATAGCAATCAGCCCCAGCATTTT. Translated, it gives CASSQDYNSNQPQHF.

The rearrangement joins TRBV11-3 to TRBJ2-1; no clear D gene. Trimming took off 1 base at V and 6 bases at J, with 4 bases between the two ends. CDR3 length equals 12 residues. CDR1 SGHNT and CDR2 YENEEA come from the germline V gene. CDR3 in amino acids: CASSLGLNEQFF. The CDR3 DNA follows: TGTGCCAGCAGCTTAGGACTCAATGAGCAGTTCTTC.

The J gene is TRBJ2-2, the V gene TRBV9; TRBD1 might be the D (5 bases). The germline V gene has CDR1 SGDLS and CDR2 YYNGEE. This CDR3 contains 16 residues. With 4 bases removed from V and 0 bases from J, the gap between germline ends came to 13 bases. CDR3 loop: CASSSRAGTNTGELFF. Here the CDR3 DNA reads TGTGCCAGCAGCTCCCGGGCAGGGACGAACACCGGGGAGCTGTTTTTT.

In nucleotides, the CDR3 is TGTGCCAGTAGGACGCAGGCCTCCCGAACCTACGAGCAGTACTTC. Amino acid sequence: CASRTQASRTYEQYF. This sequence joins TRBV19 and TRBJ2-7; the D is unclear. Deletions cut 6 bases from V and 2 bases from J, with 17 bases between. The CDR3 is made up of 15 amino acids. The germline V gene encodes CDR1 LNHDA and CDR2 SQIVND (reference sequence). Combining the CDR3 with reference TRBV19 and TRBJ2-7 gives the whole variable domain DGGITQSPKYLFRKEGQNVTLSCEQNLNHDAMYWYRQDPGQGLRLIYYSQIVNDFQKGDIAEGYSVSREKKESFPLTVTSAQKNPTAFYLCASRTQASRTYEQYFGPGTRLTVT.

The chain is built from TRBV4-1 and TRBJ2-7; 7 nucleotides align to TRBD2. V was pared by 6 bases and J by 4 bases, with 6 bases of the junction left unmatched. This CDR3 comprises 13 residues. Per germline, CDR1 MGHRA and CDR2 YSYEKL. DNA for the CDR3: TGCGCCAGCAGTCCCGGGGAGGGTTACGAGCAGTACTTC. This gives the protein CASSPGEGYEQYF.

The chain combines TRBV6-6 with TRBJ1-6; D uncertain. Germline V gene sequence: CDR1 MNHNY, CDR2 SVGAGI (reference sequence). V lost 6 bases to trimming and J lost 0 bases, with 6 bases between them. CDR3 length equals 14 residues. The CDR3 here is CASSASSYNSPLHF. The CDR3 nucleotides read TGTGCCAGCAGCGCGAGCTCCTATAATTCACCCCTCCACTTT.

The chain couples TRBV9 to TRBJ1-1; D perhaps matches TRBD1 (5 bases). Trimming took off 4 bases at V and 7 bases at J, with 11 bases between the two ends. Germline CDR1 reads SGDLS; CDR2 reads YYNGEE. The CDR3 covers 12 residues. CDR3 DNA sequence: TGTGCCAGCAGCCTCCTGGGGGGTGAAGCTTTCTTT. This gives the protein CASSLLGGEAFF.

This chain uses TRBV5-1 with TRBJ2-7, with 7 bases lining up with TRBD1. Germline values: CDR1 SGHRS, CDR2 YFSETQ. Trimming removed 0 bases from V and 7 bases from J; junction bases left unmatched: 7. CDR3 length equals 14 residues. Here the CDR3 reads CASSLDGQDREQYF. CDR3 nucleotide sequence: TGCGCCAGCAGCTTGGACGGACAGGACCGGGAGCAGTACTTC.

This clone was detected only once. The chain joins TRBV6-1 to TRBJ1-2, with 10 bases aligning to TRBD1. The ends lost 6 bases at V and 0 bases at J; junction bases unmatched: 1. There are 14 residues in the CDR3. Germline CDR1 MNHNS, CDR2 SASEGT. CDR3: CASSGQGANYGYTF. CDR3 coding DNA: TGTGCCAGCAGCGGACAGGGGGCTAACTATGGCTACACCTTC.

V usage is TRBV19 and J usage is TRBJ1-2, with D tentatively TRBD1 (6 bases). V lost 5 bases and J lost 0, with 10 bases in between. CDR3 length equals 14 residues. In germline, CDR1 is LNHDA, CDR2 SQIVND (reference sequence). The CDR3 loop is CASSQGMSNYGYTF. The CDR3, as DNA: TGTGCCAGTAGTCAGGGGATGTCTAACTATGGCTACACCTTC. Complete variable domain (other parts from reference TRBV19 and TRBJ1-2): DGGITQSPKYLFRKEGQNVTLSCEQNLNHDAMYWYRQDPGQGLRLIYYSQIVNDFQKGDIAEGYSVSREKKESFPLTVTSAQKNPTAFYLCASSQGMSNYGYTFGSGTRLTVV.

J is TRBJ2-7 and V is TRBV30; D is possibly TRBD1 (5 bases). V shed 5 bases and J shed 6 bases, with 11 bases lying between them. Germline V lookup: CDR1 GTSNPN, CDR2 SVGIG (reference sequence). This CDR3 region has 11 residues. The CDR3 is CAWGAGPEQYF. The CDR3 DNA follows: TGTGCCTGGGGGGCCGGACCCGAGCAGTACTTC.

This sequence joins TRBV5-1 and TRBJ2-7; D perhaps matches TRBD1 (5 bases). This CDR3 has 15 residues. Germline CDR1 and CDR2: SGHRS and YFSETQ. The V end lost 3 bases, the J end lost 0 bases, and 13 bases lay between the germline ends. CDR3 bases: TGCGCCAGCAGCTCGACAGCACATGGCTCCTACGAGCAGTACTTC. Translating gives CASSSTAHGSYEQYF.

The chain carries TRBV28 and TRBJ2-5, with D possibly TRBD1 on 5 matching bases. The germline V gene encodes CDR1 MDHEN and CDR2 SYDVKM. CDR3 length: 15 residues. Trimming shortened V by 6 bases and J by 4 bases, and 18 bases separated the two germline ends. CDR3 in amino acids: CASSRLDSRRETQYF. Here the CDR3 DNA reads TGTGCCAGCAGCCGACTCGACAGCCGCCGAGAGACCCAGTACTTC. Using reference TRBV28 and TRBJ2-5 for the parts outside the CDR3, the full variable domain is DVKVTQSSRYLVKRTGEKVFLECVQDMDHENMFWYRQDPGLGLRLIYFSYDVKMKEKGDIPEGYSVSREKKERFSLILESASTNQTSMYLCASSRLDSRRETQYFGPGTRLLVL.

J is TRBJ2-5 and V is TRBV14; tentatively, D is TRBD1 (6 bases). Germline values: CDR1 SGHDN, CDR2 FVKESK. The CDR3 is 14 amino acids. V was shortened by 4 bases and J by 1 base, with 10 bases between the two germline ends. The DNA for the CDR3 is TGTGCCAGCAGCCTACAGGGCGGCCAAGAGACCCAGTACTTC. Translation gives CASSLQGGQETQYF.

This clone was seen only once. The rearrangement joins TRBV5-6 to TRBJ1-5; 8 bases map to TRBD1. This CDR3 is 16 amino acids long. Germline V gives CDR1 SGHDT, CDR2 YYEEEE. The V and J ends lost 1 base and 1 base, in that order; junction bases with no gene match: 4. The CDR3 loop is CASSLTGQGSNQPQHF. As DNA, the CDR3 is TGTGCCAGCAGCTTGACAGGACAGGGAAGCAATCAGCCCCAGCATTTT. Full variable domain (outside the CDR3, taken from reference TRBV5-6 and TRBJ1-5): DAGVTQSPTHLIKTRGQQVTLRCSPKSGHDTVSWYQQALGQGPQFIFQYYEEEERQRGNFPDRFSGHQFPNYSSELNVNALLLGDSALYLCASSLTGQGSNQPQHFGDGTRLSIL.

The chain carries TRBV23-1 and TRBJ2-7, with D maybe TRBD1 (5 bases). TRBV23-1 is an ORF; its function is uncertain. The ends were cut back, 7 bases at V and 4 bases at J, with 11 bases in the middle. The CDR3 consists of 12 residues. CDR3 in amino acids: CASTHQGYEQYF. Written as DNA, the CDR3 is TGCGCCAGCACCCATCAGGGTTACGAGCAGTACTTC.

The CDR3 DNA sequence: TGTGCCTGGAGTGTAGGCGGGACCCAAGAGACCCAGTACTTC. Protein sequence: CAWSVGGTQETQYF. V usage is TRBV30 and J usage is TRBJ2-5, with a possible D match to TRBD2 (6 bases). V lost 0 bases, J lost 1 base, and 9 bases lay in between. The germline V gene encodes CDR1 GTSNPN and CDR2 SVGIG (reference sequence). The CDR3 has 14 amino acids.

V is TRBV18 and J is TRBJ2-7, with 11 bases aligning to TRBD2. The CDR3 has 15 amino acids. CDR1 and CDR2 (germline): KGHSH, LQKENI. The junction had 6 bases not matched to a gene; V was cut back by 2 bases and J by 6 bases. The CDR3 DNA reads TGTGCCAGCTCACCAACTAGCGGGAGTCAGAGCGAGCAGTACTTC. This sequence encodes CASSPTSGSQSEQYF. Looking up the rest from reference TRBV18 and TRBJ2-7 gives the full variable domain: NAGVMQNPRHLVRRRGQEARLRCSPMKGHSHVYWYRQLPEEGLKFMVYLQKENIIDESGMPKERFSAEFPKEGPSILRIQQVVRGDSAAYFCASSPTSGSQSEQYFGPGTRLTVT.

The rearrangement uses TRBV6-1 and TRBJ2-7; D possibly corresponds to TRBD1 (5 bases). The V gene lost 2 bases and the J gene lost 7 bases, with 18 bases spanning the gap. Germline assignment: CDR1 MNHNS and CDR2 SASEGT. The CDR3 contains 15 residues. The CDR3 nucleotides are TGTGCCAGCAGTGAAAAGTCGGTCCAGGGATTAGAGCAGTACTTC. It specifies CASSEKSVQGLEQYF.